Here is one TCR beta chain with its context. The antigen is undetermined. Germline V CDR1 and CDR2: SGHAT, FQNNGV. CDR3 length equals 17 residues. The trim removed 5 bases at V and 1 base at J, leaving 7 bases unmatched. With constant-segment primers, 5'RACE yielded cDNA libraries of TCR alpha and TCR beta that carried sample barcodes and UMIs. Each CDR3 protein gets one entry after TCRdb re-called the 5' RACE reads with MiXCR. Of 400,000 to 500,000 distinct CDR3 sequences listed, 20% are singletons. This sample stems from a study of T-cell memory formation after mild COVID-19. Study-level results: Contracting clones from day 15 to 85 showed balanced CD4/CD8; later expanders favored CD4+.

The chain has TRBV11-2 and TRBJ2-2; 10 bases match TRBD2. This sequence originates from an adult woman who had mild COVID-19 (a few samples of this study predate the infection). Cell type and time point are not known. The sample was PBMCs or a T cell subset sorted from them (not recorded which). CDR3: CASSLPVAGGNTGELFF. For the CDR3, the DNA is TGTGCCAGCAGCCTCCCCGTAGCGGGAGGGAACACCGGGGAGCTGTTTTTT. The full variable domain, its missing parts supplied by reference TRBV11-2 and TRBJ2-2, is EAGVAQSPRYKIIEKRQSVAFWCNPISGHATLYWYQQILGQGPKLLIQFQNNGVVDDSQLPKDRFSAERLKGVDSTLKIQPAKLEDSAVYLCASSLPVAGGNTGELFFGEGSRLTVL.